This TCR beta chain appears in the sequencing data of a study of T cell changes during pregnancy in multiple sclerosis. The V and J ends lost 5 bases and 5 bases, in that order; junction bases with no gene match: 8. The CDR3 runs to 16 residues. Germline CDR1 and CDR2: SGHAT and FQNNGV. Clones were read by immunoSEQ multiplex PCR, and TCRdb kept only the in-frame ones, dropping some. Found here are more than 30,000 clones, about 91% of them singletons; the top ten hold roughly 10%. This chain links TRBV11-2 with TRBJ2-3; 12 bases are shared with TRBD2. This receptor was obtained from a female donor with multiple sclerosis, enrolled in a pregnancy study. The material sequenced was CD8+ T cells from peripheral blood mononuclear cells, taken in the first trimester of pregnancy. CDR3 sequence reads: CASSRTSGAQGDTQYF. CDR3 DNA: TGTGCCAGCAGCAGGACTAGCGGGGCCCAGGGAGATACGCAGTATTTT.